Detailed here is one TCR beta chain. The CDR3 consists of 14 residues. V was pared by 3 bases and J by 4 bases, with 12 bases between. Germline V gene data show CDR1 as PRHDT and CDR2 as FYEKMQ (reference sequence). The repertoire was sequenced with immunoSEQ multiplex PCR; TCRdb's copy has only in-frame clones and lacks some. The repertoire holds under 15,000 clones, approximately 70% seen once, with 20% to 25% in the top ten. This specimen comes from a study of T cells after somatic rescue of genetic block. The receptor comes from a boy aged 10-17 years. The chain joins TRBV13 to TRBJ2-5, with D possibly being TRBD1 (7 bases). The sample was peripheral blood mononuclear cells (PBMCs). The CDR3 DNA follows: TGTGCCAGCAGCTTTCAGGGGGAGGCAGAGACCCAGTACTTC. Amino acid sequence: CASSFQGEAETQYF.